This T cell receptor beta chain was profiled in a study of blood T cell repertoires in COVID-19 (dated by TCRdb to 2018 to 2020). Regarding the study in general: Samples covering the acute and convalescent phases of COVID-19 were provided by collaborators in the United States, Italy and Spain. The repertoires were released in a freely available public database meant as a resource for research on the immune response to SARS-CoV-2. The prospective study material was composed of cDNA or gDNA derived from T cells, B-cell-depleted T cells, or PBMCs. Subjects who had been exposed to COVID-19, were actively infected with it, or had recovered from it provided the deeply sampled blood TCRbeta repertoires that made up the dataset. A de-identified subject ID, COVID-19 status, age in years and sex were almost always included in the sample metadata. The samples were drawn from two sources: the first 160 participants of the ongoing ImmuneRACE study, and 1,200 or so subjects contributed by 6 global collaborators. Where available, HLA class I and class II types were taken from metadata supplied by the sample provider and were not determined by assay-based typing.

In the prospective study, participants were about 18 to 100 years old, resided in around 25 geographic areas of the United States, and were enrolled through a virtual design. In the prospective study, cohorts were assigned on the basis of participant-reported clinical history obtained from a screening survey and a study questionnaire. Recovered participants in ImmuneRACE Cohort 3 were defined by two consecutive negative NP/OP PCR tests, clearance by a healthcare professional, or resolution of symptoms. In the prospective study, whole blood, serum and a nasopharyngeal or oropharyngeal swab were collected from each participant by mobile phlebotomists. Participants in the prospective study had the option to provide additional blood draws and questionnaires over a roughly 2-month period. Before DNA extraction, blood samples from the prospective study were shipped at room temperature or frozen. TCRbeta CDR3 regions were amplified from genomic DNA by means of the immunoSEQ Assay, a bias-controlled multiplex PCR. Regarding the original processing steps: Nucleated cell counts per sample were estimated from amplification of reference gene primers within the assay. To quantify the absolute abundance of each unique TCRbeta CDR3 rearrangement, sequence reads were collapsed and filtered. Productive Simpson clonality was computed per sample as the square root of Simpson's diversity index over productive rearrangements. Held by TCRdb, this immuneACCESS table contains in-frame sequences only and omits some clones. Under half of the omission traces to an unresolved V gene where checked; the cause of the rest is unknown. V and J calls and clone size follow that table, whereas D and trimming were derived from the DNA. Within this sample are about 410,000 clones, with 89% of them counted one time only. The top ten constitute 1.5% to 2% of the sample.

Of note for this clone: Its target antigen remains unknown. Base qualities are not provided; no much larger clone lies one nucleotide away.

From the cysteine through the phenylalanine, the CDR3 covers 15 amino acids. The CDR3 DNA has 45 bases and is translated from base 1. V and J are trimmed by 3 bases and 4 bases, and the gene matches miss 6 bases of the junction. From a lookup of the germline V gene, CDR1 and CDR2 are KGHSH and LQKENI. The investigation overall reported the following: Clinical and demographic metadata were provided uncurated, with the amount varying by source and participant.

Sequenced: PBMCs or T cells enriched from blood (not recorded which). The clonotype comes from a woman in her 30s who had recovered from COVID-19. The chain was built from TRBV18 and TRBJ2-1, with 7 bases aligning to TRBD1. The DNA reads TGTGCCAGCTCACCTCGAGGGACAGCTTACAATGAGCAGTTCTTC. Translation gives CASSPRGTAYNEQFF.